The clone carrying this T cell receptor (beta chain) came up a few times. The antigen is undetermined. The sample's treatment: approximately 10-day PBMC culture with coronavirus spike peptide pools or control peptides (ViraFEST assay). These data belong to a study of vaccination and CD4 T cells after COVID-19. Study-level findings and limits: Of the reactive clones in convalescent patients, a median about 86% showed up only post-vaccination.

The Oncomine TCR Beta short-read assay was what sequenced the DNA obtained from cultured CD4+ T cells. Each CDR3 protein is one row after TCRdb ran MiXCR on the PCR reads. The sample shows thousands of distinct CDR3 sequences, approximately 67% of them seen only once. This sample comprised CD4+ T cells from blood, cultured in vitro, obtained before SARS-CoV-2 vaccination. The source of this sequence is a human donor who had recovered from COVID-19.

The CDR3 loop reads CASSNTGTTASDTQYF. DNA for the CDR3: TGTGCCAGTAGCAATACCGGGACAACGGCTTCAGATACGCAGTATTTT. The V gene is TRBV19, the J gene TRBJ2-3, with a possible D match to TRBD1 (6 bases). The CDR3 runs to 16 residues. V was trimmed by 6 bases and J by 4 bases, leaving 20 bases between them. Germline V gene data show CDR1 as LNHDA and CDR2 as SQIVND (reference sequence).